The rows below give T cell receptor beta chains drawn from one sample of a study of blood T cell repertoires in COVID-19. This table comes from immunoSEQ multiplex PCR, and its TCRdb copy is limited to in-frame clones, with some not included. The sample has about 210,000 clones; 86% are singletons. The specimen sequenced was peripheral blood. The receptors derive from a woman aged 70-85 years with acute or convalescent COVID-19. Both conserved end residues are part of each CDR3. Each record gives: clone size, J gene, D gene, V gene, CDR3 DNA, CDR3 protein. The D gene is left open where the match is weak. Clone size is stated in some rows and not others, as once, few, many or a class when expanded.

clone_size: NA
j_call: TRBJ1-4
d_call: TRBD1
v_call: TRBV5-1
cdr3_nt: TGCGCCAGCAGCAAATCCGGGACAGGGGGTGAAAAACTGTTTTTT
cdr3_aa: CASSKSGTGGEKLFF

clone_size: NA
j_call: TRBJ1-2
d_call: NA
v_call: TRBV27
cdr3_nt: TGTGCCAGCAGTTTATTCCCGGGGGGGGATTGGTATGGCTACACCTTC
cdr3_aa: CASSLFPGGDWYGYTF

clone_size: NA
j_call: TRBJ1-1
d_call: NA
v_call: TRBV12-3/TRBV12-4
cdr3_nt: TGTGCCAGCAGTTTACAGGGGGAAGCTTTCTTT
cdr3_aa: CASSLQGEAFF

clone_size: once
j_call: TRBJ2-7
d_call: NA
v_call: TRBV6-5
cdr3_nt: TGTGCCAGCATGGGACTGCGGGGCGAGCAGTACTTC
cdr3_aa: CASMGLRGEQYF

clone_size: once
j_call: TRBJ2-7
d_call: NA
v_call: TRBV27
cdr3_nt: TGTGCCAGCAGTTCTCATCAAGCCCTCTACGAGCAGTACTTC
cdr3_aa: CASSSHQALYEQYF

clone_size: NA
j_call: TRBJ2-2
d_call: NA
v_call: TRBV4-2
cdr3_nt: TGTGCCAGCAGCCAAGACAGGGGCGAAGTCCACACCGGGGAGCTGTTTTTT
cdr3_aa: CASSQDRGEVHTGELFF

clone_size: NA
j_call: TRBJ1-1
d_call: NA
v_call: TRBV6-5
cdr3_nt: TGTGCCAGCAGTTATTCCCAGATTACCCAAGCTTTCTTT
cdr3_aa: CASSYSQITQAFF

clone_size: few
j_call: TRBJ2-1
d_call: TRBD1
v_call: TRBV19
cdr3_nt: TGTGCCAGTGCGCCGGGACAGGGTTCCAATGAGCAGTTCTTC
cdr3_aa: CASAPGQGSNEQFF

clone_size: once
j_call: TRBJ2-6
d_call: NA
v_call: TRBV7-2
cdr3_nt: TGTGCCAGCACTAGTGGTGGTTTTGGGGCCAACGTCCTGACTTTC
cdr3_aa: CASTSGGFGANVLTF

clone_size: NA
j_call: TRBJ2-5
d_call: TRBD2
v_call: TRBV3-1/TRBV3-2
cdr3_nt: TGTGCCAGCAGCCAAGATGGACTAGCACAAGAGACCCAGTACTTC
cdr3_aa: CASSQDGLAQETQYF

clone_size: NA
j_call: TRBJ2-1
d_call: TRBD2
v_call: TRBV5-4
cdr3_nt: TGTGCCAGCAGCCCGACTAGCGGGAGGGCCTTTGAGCAGTTCTTC
cdr3_aa: CASSPTSGRAFEQFF

clone_size: NA
j_call: TRBJ2-7
d_call: TRBD1
v_call: TRBV3-1/TRBV3-2
cdr3_nt: TGTGCCAGCAGCCAAGACAGGGGGCCTATCTACGAGCAGTACTTC
cdr3_aa: CASSQDRGPIYEQYF

clone_size: NA
j_call: TRBJ1-2
d_call: NA
v_call: TRBV29-1
cdr3_nt: TGCAGCTCCCGGGGGGACCTTACTGAAGGCTACACCTTC
cdr3_aa: CSSRGDLTEGYTF

clone_size: once
j_call: TRBJ2-7
d_call: NA
v_call: TRBV28
cdr3_nt: TGTGCCAGCAGTTTAGGTCTGCGTTCCTACGAGCAGTACTTC
cdr3_aa: CASSLGLRSYEQYF

clone_size: few
j_call: TRBJ1-1
d_call: NA
v_call: TRBV5-1
cdr3_nt: TGCGCCAGCAGCTTGCCGTCCACTGAAGCTTTCTTT
cdr3_aa: CASSLPSTEAFF

clone_size: NA
j_call: TRBJ2-5
d_call: NA
v_call: TRBV3-1/TRBV3-2
cdr3_nt: TGTGCCAGCTGCGACAGGTCTCAAGAGACCCAGTACTTC
cdr3_aa: CASCDRSQETQYF

clone_size: NA
j_call: TRBJ2-7
d_call: NA
v_call: TRBV7-9
cdr3_nt: TGTGCCAGCAGCCCCCTGGGACTTGGGAGCTCCTACGAGCAGTACTTC
cdr3_aa: CASSPLGLGSSYEQYF

clone_size: NA
j_call: TRBJ1-1
d_call: NA
v_call: TRBV6-5
cdr3_nt: TGTGCCAGCAGTTACTCGAGTACAGCGGGGGGGACTGAAGCTTTCTTT
cdr3_aa: CASSYSSTAGGTEAFF

clone_size: NA
j_call: TRBJ2-2
d_call: NA
v_call: TRBV7-6
cdr3_nt: TGTGCCAGCAGCCTAACAGGGACCACCGGGGAGCTGTTTTTT
cdr3_aa: CASSLTGTTGELFF

clone_size: NA
j_call: TRBJ2-7
d_call: TRBD2
v_call: TRBV5-1
cdr3_nt: TGCGCCAGCAGCCGGGAGCGGGGGGCCTACGAGCAGTACTTC
cdr3_aa: CASSRERGAYEQYF

clone_size: NA
j_call: TRBJ2-1
d_call: TRBD2
v_call: TRBV11-2
cdr3_nt: TGTGCCAGCAGCCACTTTAGGGGACTAGAAGGTGAGCAGTTCTTC
cdr3_aa: CASSHFRGLEGEQFF

clone_size: NA
j_call: TRBJ1-2
d_call: NA
v_call: TRBV21-1
cdr3_nt: TGTGCCAGCAGCAGGGGTGGCGGGTTAGGCTATGGCTACACCTTC
cdr3_aa: CASSRGGGLGYGYTF

clone_size: NA
j_call: TRBJ2-7
d_call: TRBD1
v_call: TRBV7-2
cdr3_nt: TGTGCCAGCAGCTTTGGCTCAGGACAGGGGTTTAACGAGCAGTACTTC
cdr3_aa: CASSFGSGQGFNEQYF

clone_size: NA
j_call: TRBJ2-6
d_call: NA
v_call: TRBV19
cdr3_nt: TGTGCCAGTAGCGGACTCCTTGCTGGGGCCAACGTCCTGACTTTC
cdr3_aa: CASSGLLAGANVLTF

clone_size: NA
j_call: TRBJ2-7
d_call: NA
v_call: TRBV5-4
cdr3_nt: TGTGCCAGCAGACGGACAGTTGCTTCCTACGAGCAGTACTTC
cdr3_aa: CASRRTVASYEQYF

clone_size: once
j_call: TRBJ2-5
d_call: NA
v_call: TRBV6-2/TRBV6-3
cdr3_nt: TGTGCCAGCAGCCCCCTATTGCCCGGCGTGCCAGCAGTTTTGTCGACGAGGGATCGTGAGACCCAGTACTTC
cdr3_aa: CASSPLLPGVPAVLSTRDRETQYF

clone_size: NA
j_call: TRBJ2-2
d_call: NA
v_call: TRBV24-1
cdr3_nt: TGTGCCACCAGTGATACCGTAACAGGCACCGGGGAGCTGTTTTTT
cdr3_aa: CATSDTVTGTGELFF

clone_size: NA
j_call: TRBJ2-7
d_call: NA
v_call: TRBV5-1
cdr3_nt: TGCGCCAGCAGCTGGCGGGTGGGGTACGAGCAGTACTTC
cdr3_aa: CASSWRVGYEQYF

clone_size: NA
j_call: TRBJ1-1
d_call: NA
v_call: TRBV11-2
cdr3_nt: TGTGCCAGCAGCCCCGGACAGAGCCCTCTGAACACTGAAGCTTTCTTT
cdr3_aa: CASSPGQSPLNTEAFF

clone_size: NA
j_call: TRBJ1-1
d_call: NA
v_call: TRBV19
cdr3_nt: TGTGCCAGTAGTAGAACAACTACTGTCACTGAAGCTTTCTTT
cdr3_aa: CASSRTTTVTEAFF

clone_size: NA
j_call: TRBJ1-2
d_call: TRBD1
v_call: TRBV7-2
cdr3_nt: TGTGCCAGCAGCCCCGCAAGCACAGGGGGGAGGGCCTATGGCTACACCTTC
cdr3_aa: CASSPASTGGRAYGYTF

clone_size: few
j_call: TRBJ1-3
d_call: TRBD1
v_call: TRBV5-1
cdr3_nt: TGCGCCAGCGGACCCAGCGACAGGGCACAAGGAAACACCATATATTTT
cdr3_aa: CASGPSDRAQGNTIYF

clone_size: NA
j_call: TRBJ2-7
d_call: TRBD2
v_call: TRBV19
cdr3_nt: TGTGCCACCTCCTTGAGACTAGCGGGAGTCGTCGAGCAGTACTTC
cdr3_aa: CATSLRLAGVVEQYF

clone_size: NA
j_call: TRBJ2-1
d_call: TRBD1
v_call: TRBV13
cdr3_nt: TGTGCCAGCAGCTGGTTGACAGGGACACATGAGCAGTTCTTC
cdr3_aa: CASSWLTGTHEQFF

clone_size: NA
j_call: TRBJ2-4
d_call: TRBD1
v_call: TRBV7-2
cdr3_nt: TGTGCCAGCAGCAGGGGGCTCTCCTCAAACATTCAGTACTTC
cdr3_aa: CASSRGLSSNIQYF

clone_size: NA
j_call: TRBJ2-5
d_call: NA
v_call: TRBV14
cdr3_nt: TGTGCCAGCAGCCAAAGAGACCGGGGAGAGACCCAGTACTTC
cdr3_aa: CASSQRDRGETQYF

clone_size: NA
j_call: TRBJ1-4
d_call: NA
v_call: TRBV28
cdr3_nt: TGTGCCAGCAGTGGGCGTGGGCAGGGTAATGAAAAACTGTTTTTT
cdr3_aa: CASSGRGQGNEKLFF

clone_size: NA
j_call: TRBJ1-1
d_call: TRBD1
v_call: TRBV9
cdr3_nt: TGTGCCAGCAGCGTAGGGCCCGGACAGGGGTTGAACACTGAAGCTTTCTTT
cdr3_aa: CASSVGPGQGLNTEAFF

clone_size: few
j_call: TRBJ2-7
d_call: TRBD2
v_call: TRBV27
cdr3_nt: TGTGCCAGTGAGCGGGGCTCCTACGAGCAGTACTTC
cdr3_aa: CASERGSYEQYF

clone_size: NA
j_call: TRBJ1-1
d_call: NA
v_call: TRBV29-1
cdr3_nt: TGCAGCGTTGGTTTCCGGGGAGGAGGCACTGAAGCTTTCTTT
cdr3_aa: CSVGFRGGGTEAFF

clone_size: NA
j_call: TRBJ1-6
d_call: NA
v_call: TRBV6-2/TRBV6-3
cdr3_nt: TGTGCCAGCAGTTACCCATGGGCAGGATCACCCCTCCACTTT
cdr3_aa: CASSYPWAGSPLHF

clone_size: NA
j_call: TRBJ1-3
d_call: NA
v_call: TRBV3-1/TRBV3-2
cdr3_nt: TGTGCCAGCAGCCCCACCGGGTCCCCGGGAAACACCATATATTTT
cdr3_aa: CASSPTGSPGNTIYF

clone_size: NA
j_call: TRBJ1-1
d_call: NA
v_call: TRBV18
cdr3_nt: TGTGCCAGCTCCCTGGACAGCCTGAACACTGAAGCTTTCTTT
cdr3_aa: CASSLDSLNTEAFF

clone_size: NA
j_call: TRBJ2-1
d_call: TRBD2
v_call: TRBV20-1
cdr3_nt: TGCAGTGCTAGTTTCCTAGCGGGAGATGAGCAGTTCTTC
cdr3_aa: CSASFLAGDEQFF

clone_size: NA
j_call: TRBJ1-2
d_call: NA
v_call: TRBV10-3
cdr3_nt: TGTGCCATCAGGGTAACAGTTTTAGGAGGCTATGGCTACACCTTC
cdr3_aa: CAIRVTVLGGYGYTF

clone_size: NA
j_call: TRBJ2-7
d_call: TRBD2
v_call: TRBV3-1/TRBV3-2
cdr3_nt: TGTGCCAGCGGGAGGGCCTACGAGCAGTACTTC
cdr3_aa: CASGRAYEQYF

clone_size: once
j_call: TRBJ1-3
d_call: NA
v_call: TRBV27
cdr3_nt: TGTGCCAGCAGAATAACGAGCTCTGGAAACACCATATATTTT
cdr3_aa: CASRITSSGNTIYF

clone_size: NA
j_call: TRBJ2-3
d_call: NA
v_call: TRBV24-1
cdr3_nt: TGTGCCACCAGTGATAGGGGGAGCGGCACAGATACGCAGTATTTT
cdr3_aa: CATSDRGSGTDTQYF

clone_size: NA
j_call: TRBJ2-1
d_call: NA
v_call: TRBV27
cdr3_nt: TGTGCCAGCCGTTTCAGGCAGGGCAATGAGCAGTTCTTC
cdr3_aa: CASRFRQGNEQFF

clone_size: NA
j_call: TRBJ2-7
d_call: NA
v_call: TRBV28
cdr3_nt: TGTGCCAGCAGTTTAGGCGGAACCTACGAGCAGTACTTC
cdr3_aa: CASSLGGTYEQYF

clone_size: NA
j_call: TRBJ2-7
d_call: TRBD1
v_call: TRBV15
cdr3_nt: TGTGCCACCAGCAGGGACAGGAGCTACGAGCAGTACTTC
cdr3_aa: CATSRDRSYEQYF

clone_size: NA
j_call: TRBJ1-4
d_call: NA
v_call: TRBV3-1/TRBV3-2
cdr3_nt: TGTGCCAGCAGTCGAGGAACAGGGTGGGGTGAAAAACTGTTTTTT
cdr3_aa: CASSRGTGWGEKLFF

clone_size: once
j_call: TRBJ2-1
d_call: NA
v_call: TRBV7-2
cdr3_nt: TGTGCCAGCAGCGGTAACGACAACAGAGGGAATGAGCAGTTCTTC
cdr3_aa: CASSGNDNRGNEQFF

clone_size: NA
j_call: TRBJ2-6
d_call: NA
v_call: TRBV19
cdr3_nt: TGTGCCAGTAGTATTTTACGGGCCAGGGCTGGGGCCAACGTCCTGACTTTC
cdr3_aa: CASSILRARAGANVLTF

clone_size: NA
j_call: TRBJ2-5
d_call: TRBD1
v_call: TRBV18
cdr3_nt: TGTGCCAGCTCACCAGGGACAGGGGGCCGGGAGACCCAGTACTTC
cdr3_aa: CASSPGTGGRETQYF

clone_size: NA
j_call: TRBJ2-2
d_call: TRBD2
v_call: TRBV4-2
cdr3_nt: TGTGCCAGCAGCCCCCTAGGCGGGAGTCAAACCGGGGAGCTGTTTTTT
cdr3_aa: CASSPLGGSQTGELFF

clone_size: NA
j_call: TRBJ2-5
d_call: TRBD2
v_call: TRBV7-3
cdr3_nt: TGTGCCAGCCAGCGGGGCCGCGGAGAGACCCAGTACTTC
cdr3_aa: CASQRGRGETQYF